These 20 T cell receptor beta chains share one sample of origin, sequenced in a study of shared clonotypes between healthy human individuals. The data were produced by immunoSEQ multiplex PCR, yet TCRdb's version contains in-frame clones alone and is incomplete. Here the sample spans 800,000 to 1,200,000 clones, around 82% being singletons. Source material: memory CD4+ T cells from PBMCs. Indicated subset: CD45RA-negative fraction. Source of these receptors: a man in his late teens or twenties in good health. Some clones in this sample may be carry-over from other donors' samples.

CDR3 coding DNA: TGCGCCAGCAGCGCTGGACAGGGTTTGATCGGCTACACCTTC. Protein product: CASSAGQGLIGYTF. The chain carries TRBV5-1 and TRBJ1-2, with 8 bases that match TRBD1. The CDR3 contains 14 residues. After removal of 4 bases from V and 8 bases from J, the junction contained 10 bases not matched to a gene. CDR1 and CDR2 (germline): SGHRS, YFSETQ.

This clone has just one count. The chain joins TRBV10-3 to TRBJ2-1; 9 positions match TRBD2. The germline V gene encodes CDR1 ENHRY and CDR2 SYGVKD. The junction had 14 bases not matched to a gene; V was cut back by 4 bases and J by 7 bases. The CDR3 is made up of 17 amino acids. CDR3 sequence: CAISAASGDSFGNEQFF. The CDR3 DNA sequence: TGTGCCATCAGTGCGGCTAGCGGGGATTCATTCGGTAATGAGCAGTTCTTC.

This clone showed up just a few times. The same CDR3 also results from other DNA sequences found in this sample. The chain has TRBV27 and TRBJ2-7; D is unresolved. CDR3 length: 11 amino acids. Germline CDR1 is MNHEY and CDR2 is SMNVEV (reference sequence). Trimming left V 4 bases short and J 3 bases short, with 4 bases between. CDR3 coding DNA: TGTGCCAGCAGTTCCTTCTACGAGCAGTACTTC. Residues: CASSSFYEQYF.

V usage is TRBV28 and J usage is TRBJ2-7; 8 positions agree with TRBD2. The CDR3 contains 14 residues. V lost 8 bases to trimming and J lost 5 bases; unmatched junction nucleotides: 11. CDR1 and CDR2 from the germline V gene are MDHEN and SYDVKM. DNA of the CDR3: TGTGCCAGCCCCCCCCCGGGAGGGCGCCACGAGCAGTACTTC. This codes for CASPPPGGRHEQYF. The full variable domain, in which reference TRBV28 and TRBJ2-7 provide the parts outside the CDR3, is DVKVTQSSRYLVKRTGEKVFLECVQDMDHENMFWYRQDPGLGLRLIYFSYDVKMKEKGDIPEGYSVSREKKERFSLILESASTNQTSMYLCASPPPGGRHEQYFGPGTRLTVT.

This chain's CDR3 is CASSLGAGQGFSGELFF. The DNA of the CDR3 is TGCGCCAGCAGCTTGGGTGCGGGACAGGGTTTTTCCGGGGAGCTGTTTTTT. The chain links TRBV5-1 to TRBJ2-2; 9 nucleotides agree with TRBD1. Germline V gene lookup returns CDR1 SGHRS and CDR2 YFSETQ. V shed 0 bases, J shed 6 bases, and the junction held 9 bases outside the gene matches. The CDR3 runs to 17 residues. The whole variable domain, remainder taken from reference TRBV5-1 and TRBJ2-2, is KAGVTQTPRYLIKTRGQQVTLSCSPISGHRSVSWYQQTPGQGLQFLFEYFSETQRNKGNFPGRFSGRQFSNSRSEMNVSTLELGDSALYLCASSLGAGQGFSGELFFGEGSRLTVL.

This chain connects TRBV2 to TRBJ1-1; D is unresolved. Looked up from germline, CDR1 is SNHLY and CDR2 is FYNNEI. V was shortened by 2 bases and J by 3 bases, with 13 bases between the two germline ends. This CDR3 contains 15 residues. Written as DNA, the CDR3 is TGTGCCAGCAGTGAACTCGCTGCTTGGGACACTGAAGCTTTCTTT. This sequence encodes CASSELAAWDTEAFF.

The V and J genes are TRBV28 and TRBJ2-2, with D possibly matching TRBD1 (6 bases). Trimming took off 8 bases at V and 0 bases at J, with 13 bases between the two ends. This CDR3 has 15 residues. Germline CDR1 is MDHEN and CDR2 is SYDVKM. The CDR3 spells CASRRTGSNTGELFF. CDR3 coding DNA: TGTGCCAGCCGGCGAACAGGGTCGAACACCGGGGAGCTGTTTTTT. Based on the CDR3 plus reference TRBV28 and TRBJ2-2, the full variable domain is DVKVTQSSRYLVKRTGEKVFLECVQDMDHENMFWYRQDPGLGLRLIYFSYDVKMKEKGDIPEGYSVSREKKERFSLILESASTNQTSMYLCASRRTGSNTGELFFGEGSRLTVL.

The chain uses TRBV11-2 and TRBJ1-1; tentative D call: TRBD1 (6 bases). The ends were cut back, 5 bases at V and 1 base at J, with 20 bases in the middle. Germline V CDR1 and CDR2: SGHAT, FQNNGV. This CDR3 is built from 17 residues. The CDR3 protein is CASSTLTGGQQNTEAFF. For the CDR3, the DNA is TGTGCCAGCAGCACCCTAACCGGGGGACAACAGAACACTGAAGCTTTCTTT.

This chain links TRBV5-4 with TRBJ2-5; 13 bases are a match to TRBD2. Looked up from germline, CDR1 is SGHNT and CDR2 is YYREEE (reference sequence). The CDR3 covers 16 residues. The V segment lost 3 bases and the J segment 5 bases; nucleotides outside the gene matches: 7. As DNA, the CDR3 is TGTGCCAGCAGCTGGACTAGCGGGGGCCTTGGTGAGACCCAGTACTTC. Its translation: CASSWTSGGLGETQYF.

The rearrangement uses TRBV9 and TRBJ1-2; tentatively, D is TRBD1 (5 bases). The CDR3 loop spans 15 amino acids. V lost 0 bases and J lost 4, with 13 bases in between. CDR1 is SGDLS, CDR2 YYNGEE, per germline. CDR3 sequence reads: CASSVDEGRVYGYTF. The CDR3 nucleotides are TGTGCCAGCAGCGTAGACGAGGGGCGGGTCTATGGCTACACCTTC. Looking up the rest from reference TRBV9 and TRBJ1-2 gives the full variable domain: DSGVTQTPKHLITATGQRVTLRCSPRSGDLSVYWYQQSLDQGLQFLIQYYNGEERAKGNILERFSAQQFPDLHSELNLSSLELGDSALYFCASSVDEGRVYGYTFGSGTRLTVV.

This clone was counted between two and nine times. The rearrangement uses TRBV5-1 and TRBJ2-7; possibly TRBD2 for D (5 bases). Germline lookup yields CDR1 SGHRS and CDR2 YFSETQ. The CDR3 is 13 amino acids. The V and J ends lost 2 bases and 5 bases respectively, with 11 bases between them. CDR3 sequence (DNA): TGCGCCAGCAGCTTCTCGAGGGATAACGAGCAGTACTTC. It codes for CASSFSRDNEQYF. Full variable domain (outside the CDR3, taken from reference TRBV5-1 and TRBJ2-7): KAGVTQTPRYLIKTRGQQVTLSCSPISGHRSVSWYQQTPGQGLQFLFEYFSETQRNKGNFPGRFSGRQFSNSRSEMNVSTLELGDSALYLCASSFSRDNEQYFGPGTRLTVT.

The gene calls are TRBV18 and TRBJ2-5; D is unresolved. CDR1 and CDR2 (germline): KGHSH, LQKENI. V lost 1 base and J 1 base, leaving 7 bases between the germline ends. The CDR3 extends over 14 amino acids. The CDR3 spells CASSPLELQETQYF. CDR3 sequence (DNA): TGTGCCAGCTCACCACTCGAACTCCAAGAGACCCAGTACTTC.

CDR3: CASSLTGGEGYTF. CDR3 bases: TGTGCCAGCAGTTTAACCGGGGGGGAGGGCTACACCTTC. V is TRBV28 and J is TRBJ1-2; D perhaps matches TRBD1 (5 bases). The CDR3 totals 13 residues. V dropped 2 bases and J dropped 8 bases, with 12 bases sitting between them. CDR1 and CDR2 from the germline V gene are MDHEN and SYDVKM.

This clone occurred once. Distinct nucleotide sequences in the sample also encode this CDR3. CDR3 sequence: CASSPAGGTGELFF. Written as DNA, the CDR3 is TGTGCCAGCAGCCCTGCGGGGGGCACCGGGGAGCTGTTTTTT. V is TRBV7-3 and J is TRBJ2-2; 8 bases agree with TRBD2. Germline V gives CDR1 SGHTA, CDR2 FQGTGA. This CDR3 is 14 amino acids long. V gave up 5 bases and J gave up 4 bases; unmatched junction bases: 3. Drawing the rest from reference TRBV7-3 and TRBJ2-2, the complete variable domain is GAGVSQTPSNKVTEKGKYVELRCDPISGHTALYWYRQSLGQGPEFLIYFQGTGAADDSGLPNDRFFAVRPEGSVSTLKIQRTERGDSAVYLCASSPAGGTGELFFGEGSRLTVL.

The chain is built from TRBV7-2 and TRBJ1-5, with a possible D match to TRBD1 (6 bases). The CDR3 has 14 amino acids. V gave up 8 bases and J gave up 2 bases, with 13 bases separating them. The germline V gene has CDR1 SGHTA and CDR2 FQGNSA. CDR3 sequence reads: CASSPGGGNQPQHF. The CDR3 bases are TGTGCCAGCTCCCCTGGGGGCGGCAATCAGCCCCAGCATTTT.

This clone occurred once. CDR3 nucleotide sequence: TGCGCCAGCAGCTTGGCCCAGCAGGGACAGGGGGCTAAGAGAGGTTCCTACGAGCAGTACTTC. Protein sequence: CASSLAQQGQGAKRGSYEQYF. This chain links TRBV5-1 with TRBJ2-7; 12 nucleotides line up with TRBD1. Germline V CDR1 and CDR2: SGHRS, YFSETQ. The CDR3 is 21 amino acids. Trimming took 0 bases from V and 1 from J; bases not matched to a gene: 17.

This clone has at least ten counts. The gene calls are TRBV11-2 and TRBJ1-4; the D gene is possibly TRBD1 (6 bases). Germline V gives CDR1 SGHAT, CDR2 FQNNGV. The CDR3 spans 16 residues. With 1 base removed from V and 0 bases from J, the gap between germline ends came to 9 bases. CDR3 in amino acids: CASSLVGAATNEKLFF. DNA for the CDR3: TGTGCCAGCAGCTTAGTGGGGGCCGCAACTAATGAAAAACTGTTTTTT.

This clone was seen a single time. The chain couples TRBV2 to TRBJ2-7, with TRBD2 matching over 12 bases. The CDR3 contains 14 residues. Germline V gene data show CDR1 as SNHLY and CDR2 as FYNNEI. With V trimmed by 6 bases and J by 7 bases, 7 bases remained unmatched. The CDR3 coding sequence is TGTGCCAGCAGGAGACTAGCGGGGGAATCTGAGCAGTACTTC. This translates into CASRRLAGESEQYF.

This chain uses TRBV6-5 with TRBJ2-7; TRBD2 might be the D (5 bases). Germline-derived CDR1 and CDR2 are MNHEY and SVGAGI. The CDR3 loop spans 16 amino acids. The V end lost 0 bases, the J end lost 0 bases, and 12 bases lay between the germline ends. The CDR3 reads CASSYSRVVSSYEQYF. The CDR3 DNA reads as TGTGCCAGCAGTTACTCGCGGGTCGTTAGCTCCTACGAGCAGTACTTC.

There are a few counts of this clone. The chain employs TRBV5-4 and TRBJ1-2, with 7 bases that match TRBD1. The CDR3 is 13 amino acids. CDR1 is SGHNT and CDR2 is YYREEE in the germline V gene (reference sequence). The trim removed 9 bases at V and 8 bases at J, leaving 13 bases unmatched. CDR3 protein: CATKPQGLWGYTF. CDR3 sequence (DNA): TGTGCCACTAAACCACAGGGGTTATGGGGCTACACCTTC.